Reported below is one T cell receptor beta chain. No cognate antigen has been identified for it. Base quality data are lacking; no much larger clone is found one base away. V is reduced by 4 bases and J by 4 bases, leaving a spacing of 12 bases between them. Taken from the germline V gene (reference sequence), the CDR1 and CDR2 loops are SGHKS and YYEKEE. The CDR3 runs 14 residues from the cysteine to the phenylalanine. Left in the record is the CDR3 DNA by itself, 42 bases read in frame from the first base. The data belong to a study of blood T cell repertoires in COVID-19 (dated by TCRdb to about 2020). Looking at the study overall: Collaborator samples came from the United States, Italy and Spain and covered acute and convalescent phases of COVID-19. The prospective study material was composed of cDNA or gDNA derived from T cells, B-cell-depleted T cells, or PBMCs. Subjects who had been exposed to COVID-19, were actively infected with it, or had recovered from it provided the deeply sampled blood TCRbeta repertoires that made up the dataset. A freely available public database, intended as a resource for researchers studying the immune response to SARS-CoV-2, is where the repertoires were released. Samples came from the ongoing ImmuneRACE study (first 160 participants) plus 1,254 subjects from 6 global collaborators. A de-identified subject ID, COVID-19 status, age in years and sex were almost always included in the sample metadata. Where available, HLA class I and class II types were taken from metadata supplied by the sample provider and were not determined by assay-based typing. Summary of the overall study and its limitations: The quantity of clinical and demographic metadata differed by source and by participant and was supplied without curation.

The immunoSEQ Assay, a bias-controlled multiplex PCR, was used to amplify TCRbeta CDR3 regions from genomic DNA. In the original analysis: The number of nucleated cells in each sample was estimated by amplification of reference gene primers within the assay. To quantify the absolute abundance of each unique TCRbeta CDR3 rearrangement, sequence reads were collapsed and filtered. For each sample, productive Simpson clonality was calculated as the square root of Simpson's diversity index across productive rearrangements. TCRdb carries this immuneACCESS record with in-frame sequences only. Its versions omit some clonotypes, under half of them owing to an unresolved V gene in the studies checked, with the rest unexplained. Clonal size and the V and J genes are those of that table, whereas D and trimming came from the DNA. Counted in this sample were approximately 350,000 clones; 85% to 90% of them appeared once. 1% of the sample goes to the ten largest clones.

Participants in the prospective study were aged 18 to 89 years, lived in about two dozen United States geographic areas, and enrolled through a virtual design. In the prospective study, participants were assigned to cohorts based on the clinical history participants reported in a screening survey and a study questionnaire. Recovered participants in ImmuneRACE Cohort 3 were defined by two consecutive negative NP/OP PCR tests, clearance by a healthcare professional, or resolution of symptoms. Each participant in the prospective study had whole blood, serum and a nasopharyngeal or oropharyngeal swab collected by mobile phlebotomists. Prospective study participants could optionally give additional blood draws and questionnaires over an approximately 2-month period. Before DNA extraction, blood samples from the prospective study were shipped at room temperature or frozen.

The rearrangement combines TRBV5-5 with TRBJ1-3; confidence is insufficient to name the D gene. The TCR comes from a man younger than 35 who had recovered from COVID-19. Input material: PBMCs or T cells enriched from blood (not recorded which). The DNA is TGTGCCAGCAGCCTTGCCGGGGTGGGAAACACCATATATTTT. This codes for CASSLAGVGNTIYF.